This TCR beta chain was observed in a study of T-cell memory formation after mild COVID-19. Study as a whole: TCR clusters showed largely donor specificity.

TCRdb independently ran MiXCR on the 5' RACE reads; one entry per CDR3 protein. The table has a few hundred thousand distinct CDR3 sequences, under 20% seen once. This clonotype was seen many times. No antigen is known for it. The CDR3 is 15 residues long. The V end lost 1 base, the J end lost 4 bases, and 13 bases lay between the germline ends. Per the germline V gene, CDR1 is LGHDT and CDR2 is YNNKEL (reference sequence). Whole-study findings and limits: Clones contracting across day 15 to 85 had a balanced CD4/CD8 profile; later expanding clones leaned CD4+. Memory sampled before infection contained some responding clones, suggesting cross-reactive memory joined. Clones that contracted clustered mainly in CM and EM if CD4+ and in EMRA if CD8+.

The origin of this receptor is a young man who had mild COVID-19 (a few samples of this study predate the infection). Cell type and time point are not known. The sequenced sample was PBMCs or a T cell subset sorted from them (not recorded which). The V gene is TRBV3-1, the J gene TRBJ1-2; D gene ambiguous. CDR3 region: CASSQGRAKPYGYTF. In nucleotides, the CDR3 is TGTGCCAGCAGCCAAGGGAGAGCTAAGCCCTATGGCTACACCTTC.